Below, one TCR beta chain is given with its context. The CDR3 runs to 15 residues. Trimming removed 4 bases at V and 4 bases at J, with 16 bases between. CDR1 is SGHRS, CDR2 YFSETQ, per germline. The data were obtained in a study of blood T cell repertoires in COVID-19. Sequencing was performed with immunoSEQ multiplex PCR; in TCRdb, only in-frame clones are kept and a portion is missing. The table has about 160,000 clones, more than 65% seen once; the top ten hold 8.1%. Material for sequencing was peripheral blood. The chain employs TRBV5-1 and TRBJ2-3, with D possibly TRBD2 on 7 matching bases. The sequence came from a woman aged 60 to 75 with COVID-19, enrolled during active disease. CDR3 nucleotide sequence: TGCGCCAGCAGCCTCTTAGGGGGGGGCTCAGATACGCAGTATTTT. It yields the protein CASSLLGGGSDTQYF.